This entry lists 9 T cell receptor beta chains sequenced from one sample in a study of cytomegalovirus exposure and HLA in healthy donors. A multiplex PCR was run with 60 Vbeta primers and 13 Jbeta primers. Sequenced by immunoSEQ multiplex PCR; TCRdb stores in-frame clones only, minus some. The table records roughly 150,000 clones, about 85% of them present only once. Sequencing was done on a sample of PBMCs. The source of these receptors is a boy between 2 and 10 years old in good health and CMV-seronegative.

The chain links TRBV5-1 to TRBJ1-4; D possibly corresponds to TRBD1 (5 bases). The CDR3 totals 13 residues. V lost 2 bases and J lost 10, with 12 bases in between. Germline CDR1 SGHRS, CDR2 YFSETQ. CDR3 nucleotide sequence: TGCGCCAGCAGCTTAATCAGGGAAGGAAAACTGTTTTTT. Translation gives CASSLIREGKLFF.

The rearrangement joins TRBV30 to TRBJ1-4, with 7 bases fitting TRBD1. V lost 0 bases to trimming and J lost 7 bases; unmatched junction nucleotides: 8. The CDR3 consists of 15 residues. Germline-derived CDR1 and CDR2 are GTSNPN and SVGIG (reference sequence). The DNA for the CDR3 is TGTGCCTGGAGTGTACGAAGGGGGCGCGTTGAAAAACTGTTTTTT. The encoded protein is CAWSVRRGRVEKLFF.

The chain has TRBV5-4 and TRBJ1-2; D ambiguous. The germline V gene has CDR1 SGHNT and CDR2 YYREEE (reference sequence). Trimming took off 0 bases at V and 2 bases at J, with 8 bases between the two ends. The CDR3 has 14 residues. CDR3 coding DNA: TGTGCCAGCAGCTTGGAGGCGGGCAACTATGGCTACACCTTC. Encoded protein: CASSLEAGNYGYTF.

The rearrangement links TRBV25-1 to TRBJ1-5, with a weak D call TRBD1 (5 bases). Germline V gene sequence: CDR1 MGHDK, CDR2 SYGVNS. The CDR3 runs to 14 residues. V lost 6 bases, J lost 5 bases, and 14 bases lay in between. CDR3 in DNA: TGTGCCAGCAGAGGGGTCGGGGGAGATCAGCCCCAGCATTTT. It yields the protein CASRGVGGDQPQHF.

The chain uses TRBV29-1 and TRBJ1-1; tentatively, D is TRBD1 (6 bases). CDR3 length: 13 amino acids. With 4 bases removed from V and 4 bases from J, the gap between germline ends came to 13 bases. Germline V CDR1 and CDR2: SQVTM, ANQGSEA. Written as DNA, the CDR3 is TGCAGCGTTGGGACAGACGTTCTCACTGAAGCTTTCTTT. It is translated as CSVGTDVLTEAFF.

The chain uses TRBV2 and TRBJ2-5, with 11 positions matching TRBD2. Per the germline V gene, CDR1 is SNHLY and CDR2 is FYNNEI. V shed 3 bases, J shed 5 bases, and the junction held 14 bases outside the gene matches. The CDR3 runs to 18 residues. This CDR3 is CASSDPRSGRAIGETQYF. DNA for the CDR3: TGTGCCAGCAGTGACCCCCGTAGCGGGAGGGCCATAGGGGAGACCCAGTACTTC.

The V gene is TRBV5-1, the J gene TRBJ2-1; 13 bases line up with TRBD2. The CDR3 has 14 amino acids. V lost 8 bases, J lost 8 bases, and 7 bases stayed unmatched. Germline CDR1 SGHRS, CDR2 YFSETQ. CDR3 nucleotides: TGCGCCAGTGGACTAGCGGGAGCATTCGATGAGCAGTTCTTC. This codes for CASGLAGAFDEQFF.

The rearrangement uses TRBV15 and TRBJ1-5, with D tentatively TRBD1 (6 bases). V was pared by 6 bases and J by 2 bases, with 14 bases between. The length of the CDR3 is 15 residues. From germline, CDR1 is LNHNV and CDR2 YYDKDF (reference sequence). CDR3 coding DNA: TGTGCCACCAGTGTACAGGGCGAGGGCAATCAGCCCCAGCATTTT. Amino acids: CATSVQGEGNQPQHF.

The chain is built from TRBV7-9 and TRBJ2-1; no clear D gene. Germline CDR1 SEHNR, CDR2 FQNEAQ (reference sequence). CDR3 size: 16 residues. The V and J ends lost 2 bases and 0 bases respectively, with 11 bases between them. DNA of the CDR3: TGTGCCAGCAGCTTATCCTACCAAAGCTCCTACAATGAGCAGTTCTTC. Amino acids: CASSLSYQSSYNEQFF.